This T cell receptor (beta chain) appears in the sequencing data of a study of shared clonotypes between healthy human individuals. Study conclusions and caveats: What naive subsets generally showed was a larger estimated richness than memory subsets showed.

The CDR3 has 14 residues. Germline V CDR1 and CDR2: MNHNS, SASEGT. Trimming at V came to 8 bases and at J to 5 bases, leaving 7 bases not matched to a gene. From CD4+ cells came CD45RA+ naive and CD45RA-negative memory subsets. Sorted subsets were amplified in replicate PCRs using 200 ng DNA, 32,000 or so T cell genomes. The table came from immunoSEQ multiplex PCR; TCRdb's copy has only in-frame clones and leaves some out. This repertoire shows approximately 1,500,000 clones, approximately 98% found once; its top ten account for approximately 0.44%. A remark on this clone: No antigen is known for it.

The rearrangement joins TRBV6-1 to TRBJ1-4; 8 bases align to TRBD1. This TCR was recovered from a man under 40 in good health. The material sequenced was naive CD4+ T cells sorted from blood. Specified subset: CD45RA+ positively selected. The CDR3 protein is CASQTGADNEKLFF. Written as DNA, the CDR3 is TGTGCCAGCCAGACAGGGGCGGACAATGAAAAACTGTTTTTT.